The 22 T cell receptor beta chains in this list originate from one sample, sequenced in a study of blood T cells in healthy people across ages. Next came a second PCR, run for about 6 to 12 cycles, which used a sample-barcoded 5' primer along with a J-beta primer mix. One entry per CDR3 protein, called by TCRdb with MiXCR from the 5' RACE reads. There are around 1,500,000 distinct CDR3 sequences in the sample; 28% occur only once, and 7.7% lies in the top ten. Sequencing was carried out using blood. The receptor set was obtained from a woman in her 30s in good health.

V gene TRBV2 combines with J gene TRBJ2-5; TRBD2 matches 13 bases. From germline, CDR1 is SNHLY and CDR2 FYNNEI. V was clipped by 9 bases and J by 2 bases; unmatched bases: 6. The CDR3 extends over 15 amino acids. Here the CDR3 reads CASKRTSGGQETQYF. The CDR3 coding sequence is TGTGCCAGTAAAAGGACTAGCGGGGGACAAGAGACCCAGTACTTC.

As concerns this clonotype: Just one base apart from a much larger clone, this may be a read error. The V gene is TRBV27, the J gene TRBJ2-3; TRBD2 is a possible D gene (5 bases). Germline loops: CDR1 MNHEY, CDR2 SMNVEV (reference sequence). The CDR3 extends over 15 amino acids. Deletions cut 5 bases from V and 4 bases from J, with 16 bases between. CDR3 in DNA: TGTGCCAGCAGTGGCCTAGCTGGGAGTCCAGATACGCAGTATTTT. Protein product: CASSGLAGSPDTQYF.

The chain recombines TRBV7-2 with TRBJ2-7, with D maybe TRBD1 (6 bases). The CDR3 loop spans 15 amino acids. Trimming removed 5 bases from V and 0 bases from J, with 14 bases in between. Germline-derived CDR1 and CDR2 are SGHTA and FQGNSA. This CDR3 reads CASSPDSASSYEQYF. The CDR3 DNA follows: TGTGCCAGCAGCCCGGACAGCGCCAGCTCCTACGAGCAGTACTTC.

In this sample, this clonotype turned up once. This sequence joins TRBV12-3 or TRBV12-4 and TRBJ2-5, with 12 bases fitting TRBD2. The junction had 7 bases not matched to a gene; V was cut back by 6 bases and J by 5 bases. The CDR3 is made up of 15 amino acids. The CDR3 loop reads CASSLAGGVSETQYF. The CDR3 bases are TGTGCCAGCAGCCTAGCGGGAGGGGTATCGGAGACCCAGTACTTC.

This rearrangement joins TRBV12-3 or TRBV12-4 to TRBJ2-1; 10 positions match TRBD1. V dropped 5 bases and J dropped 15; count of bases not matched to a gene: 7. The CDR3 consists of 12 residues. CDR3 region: CASSLRQGARFF. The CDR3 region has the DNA TGTGCCAGCAGTCTGCGACAGGGGGCGCGGTTCTTC.

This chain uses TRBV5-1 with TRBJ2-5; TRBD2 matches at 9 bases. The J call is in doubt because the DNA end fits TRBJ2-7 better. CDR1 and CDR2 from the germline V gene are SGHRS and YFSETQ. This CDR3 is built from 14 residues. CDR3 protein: CASRPSGISYEQYF. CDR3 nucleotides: TGCGCCAGCAGGCCTAGCGGGATCTCGTACGAGCAGTACTTC.

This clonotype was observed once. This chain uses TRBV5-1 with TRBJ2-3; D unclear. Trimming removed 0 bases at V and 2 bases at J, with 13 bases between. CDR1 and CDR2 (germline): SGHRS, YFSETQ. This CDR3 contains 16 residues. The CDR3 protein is CASSLGPYYNTDTQYF. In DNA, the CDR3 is TGCGCCAGCAGCTTGGGGCCTTACTACAACACAGATACGCAGTATTTT.

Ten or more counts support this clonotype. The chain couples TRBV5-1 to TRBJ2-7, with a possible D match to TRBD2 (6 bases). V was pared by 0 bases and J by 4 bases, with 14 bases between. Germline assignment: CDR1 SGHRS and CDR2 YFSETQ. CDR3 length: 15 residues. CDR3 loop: CASSLAQGGGYEQYF. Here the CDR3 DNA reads TGCGCCAGCAGCTTGGCGCAGGGAGGAGGTTACGAGCAGTACTTC.

Here the CDR3 reads CASRRSNTEAFF. CDR3 nucleotides: TGTGCCAGCAGAAGGTCGAACACTGAAGCTTTCTTT. V is TRBV6-1 and J is TRBJ1-1; no reliable D call. The CDR3 is 12 residues long. Trimming pared 6 bases from V and 1 base from J, leaving 6 bases between. Germline CDR1 MNHNS, CDR2 SASEGT.

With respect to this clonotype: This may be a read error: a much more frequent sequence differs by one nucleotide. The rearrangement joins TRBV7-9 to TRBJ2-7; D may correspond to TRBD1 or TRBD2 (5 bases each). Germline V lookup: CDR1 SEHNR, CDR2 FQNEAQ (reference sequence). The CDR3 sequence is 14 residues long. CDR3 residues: CAGSSSGTAYEQYF. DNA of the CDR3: TGTGCCGGCAGCTCTTCTGGGACGGCCTACGAGCAGTACTTC.

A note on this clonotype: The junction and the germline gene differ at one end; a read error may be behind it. CDR3 nucleotide sequence: TGTGCCAGCAGCTCAGACTCTGGGGCCAACGTCCTGGCTTTC. It yields the protein CASSSDSGANVLAF. The chain recombines TRBV7-2 with TRBJ2-6; weak D call: TRBD1 (5 bases). This CDR3 region has 14 residues. Germline values: CDR1 SGHTA, CDR2 FQGNSA.

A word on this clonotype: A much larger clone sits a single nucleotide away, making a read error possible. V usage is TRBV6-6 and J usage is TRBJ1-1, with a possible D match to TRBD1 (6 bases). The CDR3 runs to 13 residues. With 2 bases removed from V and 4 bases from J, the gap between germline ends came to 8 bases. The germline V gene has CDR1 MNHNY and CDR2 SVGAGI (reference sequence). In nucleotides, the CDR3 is TGTGCCAGCAGTTACCGGGGGGCCACTGAAGCTTTCTTT. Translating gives CASSYRGATEAFF.

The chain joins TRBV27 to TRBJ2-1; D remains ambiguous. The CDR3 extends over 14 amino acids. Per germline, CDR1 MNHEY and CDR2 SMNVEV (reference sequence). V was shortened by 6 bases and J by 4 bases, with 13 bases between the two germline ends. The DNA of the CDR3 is TGTGCCAGCAGCCAAGGATACCCTTACAATGAGCAGTTCTTC. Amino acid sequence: CASSQGYPYNEQFF.

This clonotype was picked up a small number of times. The CDR3 sequence is CASSLVVGRGETQYF. Written as DNA, the CDR3 is TGTGCCAGCAGCTTAGTTGTTGGTAGGGGCGAGACCCAGTACTTC. The chain joins TRBV7-2 to TRBJ2-5, with D possibly TRBD1 on 5 matching bases. Germline loops: CDR1 SGHTA, CDR2 FQGNSA. V dropped 1 base and J dropped 5 bases, with 14 bases sitting between them. The CDR3 has 15 amino acids.

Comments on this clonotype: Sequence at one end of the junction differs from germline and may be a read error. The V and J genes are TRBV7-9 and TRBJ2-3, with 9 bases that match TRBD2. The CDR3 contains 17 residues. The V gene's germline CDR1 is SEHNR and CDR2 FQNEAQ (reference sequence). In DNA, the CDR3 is TGTGCCAACAGCTTAATCCGCGGGGGGGCATACACAGATACGCAGTATTTT. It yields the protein CANSLIRGGAYTDTQYF.

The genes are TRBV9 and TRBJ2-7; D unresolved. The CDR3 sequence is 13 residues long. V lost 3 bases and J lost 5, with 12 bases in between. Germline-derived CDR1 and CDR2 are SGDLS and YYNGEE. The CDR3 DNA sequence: TGTGCCAGCAGCGCGGAGCTATTCGACGAGCAGTACTTC. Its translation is CASSAELFDEQYF.

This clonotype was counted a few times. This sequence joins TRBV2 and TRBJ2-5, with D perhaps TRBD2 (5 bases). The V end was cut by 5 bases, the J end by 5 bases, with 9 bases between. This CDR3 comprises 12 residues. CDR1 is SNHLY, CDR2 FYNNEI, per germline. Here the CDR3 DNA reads TGTGCCAGCAGTACCCAGCGGGAGACCCAGTACTTC. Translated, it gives CASSTQRETQYF.

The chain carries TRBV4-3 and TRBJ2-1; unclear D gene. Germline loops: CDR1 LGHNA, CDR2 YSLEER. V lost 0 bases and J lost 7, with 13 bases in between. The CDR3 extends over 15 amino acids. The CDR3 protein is CASSQDTLPTNEQFF. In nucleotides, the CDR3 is TGCGCCAGCAGCCAAGATACCCTTCCCACGAATGAGCAGTTCTTC.

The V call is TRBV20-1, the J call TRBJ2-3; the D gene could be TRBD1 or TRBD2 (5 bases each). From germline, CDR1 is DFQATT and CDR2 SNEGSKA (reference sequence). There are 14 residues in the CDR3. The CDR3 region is CSASLSGRADTQYF. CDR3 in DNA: TGCAGCGCTTCTCTCTCAGGGAGAGCAGATACGCAGTATTTT.

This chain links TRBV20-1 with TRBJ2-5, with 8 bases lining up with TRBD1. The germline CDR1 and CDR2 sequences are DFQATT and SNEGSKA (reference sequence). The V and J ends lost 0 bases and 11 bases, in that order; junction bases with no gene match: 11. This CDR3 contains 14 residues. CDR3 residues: CSARDPTGAVGQYF. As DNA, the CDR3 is TGCAGTGCTAGAGACCCGACAGGGGCGGTTGGGCAGTACTTC.

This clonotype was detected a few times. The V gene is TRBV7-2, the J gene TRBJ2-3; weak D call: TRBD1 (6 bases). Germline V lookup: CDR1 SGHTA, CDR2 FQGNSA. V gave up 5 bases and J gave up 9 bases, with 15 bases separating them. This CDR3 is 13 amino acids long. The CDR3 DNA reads TGTGCCAGCAGCCCCCCGGGGACATGGACGCAGTATTTT. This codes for CASSPPGTWTQYF. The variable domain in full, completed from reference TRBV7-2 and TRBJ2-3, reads GAGVSQSPSNKVTEKGKDVELRCDPISGHTALYWYRQSLGQGLEFLIYFQGNSAPDKSGLPSDRFSAERTGGSVSTLTIQRTQQEDSAVYLCASSPPGTWTQYFGPGTRLTVL.

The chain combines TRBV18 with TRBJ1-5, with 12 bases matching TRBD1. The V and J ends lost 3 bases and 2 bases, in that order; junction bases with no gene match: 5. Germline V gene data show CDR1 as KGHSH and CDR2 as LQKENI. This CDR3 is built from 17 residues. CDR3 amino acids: CASSPGQGAMGNQPQHF. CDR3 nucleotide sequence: TGTGCCAGCTCACCGGGACAGGGGGCAATGGGCAATCAGCCCCAGCATTTT.